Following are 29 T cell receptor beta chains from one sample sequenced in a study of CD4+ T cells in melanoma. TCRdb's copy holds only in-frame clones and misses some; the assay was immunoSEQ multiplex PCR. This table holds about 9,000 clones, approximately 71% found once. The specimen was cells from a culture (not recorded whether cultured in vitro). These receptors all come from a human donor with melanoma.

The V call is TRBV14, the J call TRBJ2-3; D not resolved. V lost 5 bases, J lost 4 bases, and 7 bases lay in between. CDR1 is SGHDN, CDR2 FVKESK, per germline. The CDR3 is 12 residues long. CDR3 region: CASSLLPDTQYF. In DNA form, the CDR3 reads TGTGCCAGCAGCTTGCTCCCAGATACGCAGTATTTT.

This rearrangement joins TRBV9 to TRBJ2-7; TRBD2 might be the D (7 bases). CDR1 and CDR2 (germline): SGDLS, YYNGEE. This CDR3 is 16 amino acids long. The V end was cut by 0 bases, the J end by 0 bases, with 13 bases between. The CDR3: CASSVAAGALSYEQYF. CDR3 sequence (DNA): TGTGCCAGCAGCGTAGCGGCGGGGGCCCTCTCCTACGAGCAGTACTTC. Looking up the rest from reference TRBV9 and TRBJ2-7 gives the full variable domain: DSGVTQTPKHLITATGQRVTLRCSPRSGDLSVYWYQQSLDQGLQFLIQYYNGEERAKGNILERFSAQQFPDLHSELNLSSLELGDSALYFCASSVAAGALSYEQYFGPGTRLTVT.

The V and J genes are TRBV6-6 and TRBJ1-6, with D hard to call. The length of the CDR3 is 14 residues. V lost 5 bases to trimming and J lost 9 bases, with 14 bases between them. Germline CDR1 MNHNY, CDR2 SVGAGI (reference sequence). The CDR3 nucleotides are TGTGCCAGCAGTACACCTAACGGAGGTTCACCCCTCCACTTT. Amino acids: CASSTPNGGSPLHF.

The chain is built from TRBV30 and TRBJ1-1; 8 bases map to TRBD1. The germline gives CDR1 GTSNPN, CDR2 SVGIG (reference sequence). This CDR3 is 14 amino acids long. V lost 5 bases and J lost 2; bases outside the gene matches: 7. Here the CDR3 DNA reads TGTGCCTGGGGCCTCGGACAGGGCAACACTGAAGCTTTCTTT. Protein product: CAWGLGQGNTEAFF.

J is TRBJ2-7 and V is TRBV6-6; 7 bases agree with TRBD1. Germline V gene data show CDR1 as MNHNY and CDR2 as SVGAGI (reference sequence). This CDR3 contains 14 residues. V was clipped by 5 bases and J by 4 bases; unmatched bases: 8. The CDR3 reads CASSTQGTVYEQYF. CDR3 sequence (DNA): TGTGCCAGCAGTACACAGGGGACAGTATACGAGCAGTACTTC.

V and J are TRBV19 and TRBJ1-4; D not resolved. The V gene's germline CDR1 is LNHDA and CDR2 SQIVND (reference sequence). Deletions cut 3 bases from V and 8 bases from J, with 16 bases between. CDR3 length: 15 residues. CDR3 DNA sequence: TGTGCCAGTAGTATGCCACTGAGGTTGGGAGAAAAACTGTTTTTT. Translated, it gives CASSMPLRLGEKLFF.

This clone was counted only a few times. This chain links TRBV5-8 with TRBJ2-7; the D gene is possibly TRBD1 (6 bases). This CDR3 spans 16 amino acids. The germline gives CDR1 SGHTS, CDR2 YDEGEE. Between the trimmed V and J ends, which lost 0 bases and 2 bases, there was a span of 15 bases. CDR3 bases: TGTGCCAGCAGCTTGGGTTTCTGGACAGCCACCTACGAGCAGTACTTC. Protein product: CASSLGFWTATYEQYF.

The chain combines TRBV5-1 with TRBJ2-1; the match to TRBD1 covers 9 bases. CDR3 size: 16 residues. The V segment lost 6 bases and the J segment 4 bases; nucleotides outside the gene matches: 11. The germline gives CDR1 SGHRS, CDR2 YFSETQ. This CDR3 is CASTGWGTGNYNEQFF. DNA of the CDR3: TGCGCCAGCACCGGTTGGGGGACAGGGAATTACAATGAGCAGTTCTTC.

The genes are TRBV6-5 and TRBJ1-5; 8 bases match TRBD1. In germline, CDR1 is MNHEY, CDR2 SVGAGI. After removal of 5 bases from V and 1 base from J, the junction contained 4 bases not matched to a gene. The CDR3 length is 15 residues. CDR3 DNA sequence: TGTGCCAGCAGTAAAGACAGGGGCAGCAATCAGCCCCAGCATTTT. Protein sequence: CASSKDRGSNQPQHF.

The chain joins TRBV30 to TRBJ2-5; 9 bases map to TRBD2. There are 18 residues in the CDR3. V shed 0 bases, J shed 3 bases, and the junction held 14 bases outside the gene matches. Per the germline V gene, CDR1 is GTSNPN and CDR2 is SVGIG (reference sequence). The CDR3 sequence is CAWSVRAWRGGTKETQYF. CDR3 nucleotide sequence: TGTGCCTGGAGTGTACGGGCTTGGCGGGGGGGCACGAAAGAGACCCAGTACTTC.

The CDR3 loop reads CASRAAGSNTGELFF. The CDR3 DNA follows: TGTGCCAGCAGAGCTGCAGGGTCGAACACCGGGGAGCTGTTTTTT. The chain has TRBV2 and TRBJ2-2; weak D call: TRBD1 (5 bases). In germline, CDR1 is SNHLY, CDR2 FYNNEI. V lost 6 bases and J 0 bases, leaving 11 bases between the germline ends. The CDR3 spans 15 residues.

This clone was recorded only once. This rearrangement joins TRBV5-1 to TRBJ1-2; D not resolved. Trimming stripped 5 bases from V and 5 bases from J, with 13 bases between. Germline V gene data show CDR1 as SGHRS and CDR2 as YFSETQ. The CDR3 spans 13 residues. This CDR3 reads CASRATGKYGYTF. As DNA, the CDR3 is TGCGCCAGCAGGGCGACGGGGAAGTATGGCTACACCTTC.

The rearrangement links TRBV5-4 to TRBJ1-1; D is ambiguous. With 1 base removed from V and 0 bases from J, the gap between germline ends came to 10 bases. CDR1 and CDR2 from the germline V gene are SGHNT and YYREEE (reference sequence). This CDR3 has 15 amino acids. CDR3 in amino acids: CASSLYERLNTEAFF. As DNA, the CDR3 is TGTGCCAGCAGCTTGTACGAGCGGTTGAACACTGAAGCTTTCTTT. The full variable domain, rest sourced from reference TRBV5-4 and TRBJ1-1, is ETGVTQSPTHLIKTRGQQVTLRCSSQSGHNTVSWYQQALGQGPQFIFQYYREEENGRGNFPPRFSGLQFPNYSSELNVNALELDDSALYLCASSLYERLNTEAFFGQGTRLTVV.

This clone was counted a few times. The DNA for the CDR3 is TGCACCAGCAGCCACGGGTGTGGCACTGAAGCTTTCTTT. It translates to CTSSHGCGTEAFF. The chain carries TRBV1 and TRBJ1-1. TRBV1 counts as a pseudogene. CDR3 length: 13 amino acids.

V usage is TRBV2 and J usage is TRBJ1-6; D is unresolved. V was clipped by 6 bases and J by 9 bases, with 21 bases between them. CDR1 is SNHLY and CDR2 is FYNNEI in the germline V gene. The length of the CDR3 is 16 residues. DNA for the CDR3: TGTGCCAGCAGCGTGGACCGAGCCGGAGAGGGTTCACCCCTCCACTTT. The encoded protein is CASSVDRAGEGSPLHF.

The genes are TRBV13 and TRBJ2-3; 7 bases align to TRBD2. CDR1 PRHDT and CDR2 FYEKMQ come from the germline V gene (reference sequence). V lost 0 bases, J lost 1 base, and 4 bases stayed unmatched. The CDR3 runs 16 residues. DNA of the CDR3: TGTGCCAGCAGCTTAGGGGGAGGGGTTGGCACAGATACGCAGTATTTT. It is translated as CASSLGGGVGTDTQYF.

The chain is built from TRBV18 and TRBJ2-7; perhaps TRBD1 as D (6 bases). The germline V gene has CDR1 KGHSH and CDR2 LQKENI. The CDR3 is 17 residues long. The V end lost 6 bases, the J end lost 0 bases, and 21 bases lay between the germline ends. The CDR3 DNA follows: TGTGCCAGCTCGCTCACCGTAATGGGGGCTAGCTCCTACGAGCAGTACTTC. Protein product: CASSLTVMGASSYEQYF.

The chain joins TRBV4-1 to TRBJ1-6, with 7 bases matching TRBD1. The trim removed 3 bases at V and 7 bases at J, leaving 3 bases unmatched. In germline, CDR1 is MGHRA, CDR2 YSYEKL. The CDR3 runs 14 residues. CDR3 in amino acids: CASSQTGTNSPLHF. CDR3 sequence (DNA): TGCGCCAGCAGCCAGACAGGGACGAATTCACCCCTCCACTTT.

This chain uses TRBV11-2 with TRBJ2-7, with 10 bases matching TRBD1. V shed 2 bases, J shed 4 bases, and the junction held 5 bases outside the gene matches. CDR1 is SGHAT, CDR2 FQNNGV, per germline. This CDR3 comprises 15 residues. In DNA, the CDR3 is TGTGCCAGCAGCTTACAGACAGGGGGCATTTACGAGCAGTACTTC. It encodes CASSLQTGGIYEQYF.

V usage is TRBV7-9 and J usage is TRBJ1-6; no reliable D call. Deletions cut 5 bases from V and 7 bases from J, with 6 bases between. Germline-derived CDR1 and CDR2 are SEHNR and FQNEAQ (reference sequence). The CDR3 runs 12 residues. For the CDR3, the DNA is TGTGCCAGCAGCCCGGACAATTCACCCCTCCACTTT. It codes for CASSPDNSPLHF.

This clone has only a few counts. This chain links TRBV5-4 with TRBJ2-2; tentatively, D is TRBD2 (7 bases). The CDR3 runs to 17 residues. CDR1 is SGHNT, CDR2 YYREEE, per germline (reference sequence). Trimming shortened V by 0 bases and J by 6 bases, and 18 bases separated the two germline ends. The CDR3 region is CASSLGGGGNYPGELFF. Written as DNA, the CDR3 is TGTGCCAGCAGCTTGGGCGGCGGGGGCAATTACCCCGGGGAGCTGTTTTTT.

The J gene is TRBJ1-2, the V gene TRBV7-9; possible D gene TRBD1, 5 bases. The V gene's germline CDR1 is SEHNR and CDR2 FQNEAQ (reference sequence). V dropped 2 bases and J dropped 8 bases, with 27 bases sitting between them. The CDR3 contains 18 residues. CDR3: CASSLFRLNGGVSLGYTF. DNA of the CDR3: TGTGCCAGCAGCTTATTCCGCCTAAATGGAGGGGTTTCGCTAGGCTACACCTTC.

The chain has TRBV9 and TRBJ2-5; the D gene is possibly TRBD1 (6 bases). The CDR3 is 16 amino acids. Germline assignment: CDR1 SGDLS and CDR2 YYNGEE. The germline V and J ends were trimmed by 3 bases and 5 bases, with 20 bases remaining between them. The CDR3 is CASSARLGAGRETQYF. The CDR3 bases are TGTGCCAGCAGCGCTCGCCTGGGGGCAGGGCGGGAGACCCAGTACTTC.

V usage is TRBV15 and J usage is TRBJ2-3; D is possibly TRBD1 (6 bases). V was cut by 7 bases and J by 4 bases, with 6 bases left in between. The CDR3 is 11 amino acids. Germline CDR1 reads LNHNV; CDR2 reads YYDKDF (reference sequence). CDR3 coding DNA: TGTGCCACCACAGGGGCAGATACGCAGTATTTT. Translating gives CATTGADTQYF.

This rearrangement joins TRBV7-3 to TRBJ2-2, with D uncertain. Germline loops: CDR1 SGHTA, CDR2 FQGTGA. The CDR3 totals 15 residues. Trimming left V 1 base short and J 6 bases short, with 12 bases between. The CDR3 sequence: CASSLISQAPGELFF. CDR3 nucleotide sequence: TGTGCCAGCAGCTTAATAAGTCAGGCCCCCGGGGAGCTGTTTTTT.

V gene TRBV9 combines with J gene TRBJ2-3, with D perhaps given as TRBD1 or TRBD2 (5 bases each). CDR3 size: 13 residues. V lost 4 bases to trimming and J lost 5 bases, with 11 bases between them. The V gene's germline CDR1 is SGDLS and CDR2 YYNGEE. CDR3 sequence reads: CASSYRGRDTQYF. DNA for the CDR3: TGTGCCAGCAGCTATCGGGGCAGAGATACGCAGTATTTT.

CDR3: CAISGDRQHQPQHF. CDR3 nucleotide sequence: TGTGCCATCAGTGGTGACAGGCAGCATCAGCCCCAGCATTTT. The V and J genes are TRBV10-3 and TRBJ1-5; tentative D call: TRBD1 (6 bases). V lost 4 bases, J lost 5 bases, and 12 bases lay in between. Germline lookup yields CDR1 ENHRY and CDR2 SYGVKD. This CDR3 region has 14 residues.

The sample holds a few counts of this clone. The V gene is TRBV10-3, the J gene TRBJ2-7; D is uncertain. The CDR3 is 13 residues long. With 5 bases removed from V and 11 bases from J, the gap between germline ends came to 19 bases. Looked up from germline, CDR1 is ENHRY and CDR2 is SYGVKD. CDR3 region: CAISNAQALGEYF. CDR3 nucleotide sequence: TGTGCCATCAGTAACGCGCAGGCGCTTGGGGAGTACTTC.

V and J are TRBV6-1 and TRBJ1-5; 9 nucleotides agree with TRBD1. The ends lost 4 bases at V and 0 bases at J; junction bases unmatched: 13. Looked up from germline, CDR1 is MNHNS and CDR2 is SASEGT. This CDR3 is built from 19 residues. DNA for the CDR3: TGTGCCAGCAGTGGACTCGGAGCGGGACAGGGCAATAGCAATCAGCCCCAGCATTTT. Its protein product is CASSGLGAGQGNSNQPQHF.